This section outlines one T cell receptor (beta chain) sequence together with its context. This record comes from a study of T cell responses to AZD1222 COVID-19 vaccine. Trimming removed 0 bases from V and 0 bases from J, with 11 bases in between. The length of the CDR3 is 16 residues. Germline V lookup: CDR1 LGHDT, CDR2 YNNKEL (reference sequence). Produced via immunoSEQ multiplex PCR; TCRdb's table is partial and in-frame only. The sample shows 75,000 to 100,000 clones, about nine tenths of them seen only once. The rearrangement joins TRBV3-1 (or the pseudogene TRBV3-2) to TRBJ1-1; D gene ambiguous. The starting material was peripheral blood, obtained on day 0 of AZD1222 vaccination. This clonotype originated in an adult in good health. Written as DNA, the CDR3 is TGTGCCAGCAGCCAAGATTTTGCATCTTTGAACACTGAAGCTTTCTTT. Its protein product is CASSQDFASLNTEAFF.